Presented here are 13 T cell receptor beta chains from one specimen sequenced in a study of response to subunit inactivated influenza vaccine. TCRdb called the RT-PCR reads again in MiXCR, with one record for every CDR3 protein. The table has 500,000 to 600,000 distinct CDR3 sequences, 10% to 15% seen once. This specimen consisted of PBMCs from blood, obtained 45 days after vaccination. The source is a man aged 50-59 years who received an inactivated influenza vaccine.

This chain uses TRBV10-3 with TRBJ1-2; 12 bases match TRBD1. Germline loops: CDR1 ENHRY, CDR2 SYGVKD. With 6 bases clipped from V and 3 bases from J, the junction kept 11 bases outside the gene matches. The CDR3 sequence is 17 residues long. Here the CDR3 DNA reads TGTGCCATCAGGGGGGATGGGACAGGGGGCGAAGACTATGGCTACACCTTC. It is translated as CAIRGDGTGGEDYGYTF.

The V call is TRBV7-6, the J call TRBJ1-1; 7 bases agree with TRBD1. V gave up 1 base and J gave up 8 bases; unmatched junction bases: 4. Germline-derived CDR1 and CDR2 are SGHVS and FNYEAQ. This CDR3 contains 13 residues. The CDR3 sequence is CASSLETGTEAFF. CDR3 DNA: TGTGCCAGCAGCTTAGAGACAGGGACCGAAGCTTTCTTT. The variable domain in full, completed from reference TRBV7-6 and TRBJ1-1, reads GAGVSQSPRYKVTKRGQDVALRCDPISGHVSLYWYRQALGQGPEFLTYFNYEAQQDKSGLPNDRFSAERPEGSISTLTIQRTEQRDSAMYRCASSLETGTEAFFGQGTRLTVV.

The chain employs TRBV15 and TRBJ2-1; 9 bases agree with TRBD1. The CDR3 runs 14 residues. The V segment lost 5 bases and the J segment 8 bases; nucleotides outside the gene matches: 7. Germline V lookup: CDR1 LNHNV, CDR2 YYDKDF (reference sequence). DNA of the CDR3: TGTGCCACCAGCCACGGGACAGGGCCTCATGAGCAGTTCTTC. Its translation: CATSHGTGPHEQFF.

This clonotype appeared many times. The chain employs TRBV5-1 and TRBJ2-1, with D perhaps matching TRBD1 (6 bases). The CDR3 runs to 15 residues. Germline lookup yields CDR1 SGHRS and CDR2 YFSETQ. Trimming stripped 0 bases from V and 8 bases from J, with 15 bases between. The CDR3 protein is CASSLVWDISDEQFF. The DNA for the CDR3 is TGCGCCAGCAGCTTGGTTTGGGACATCTCCGATGAGCAGTTCTTC.

This clonotype was observed a handful of times. The rearrangement joins TRBV20-1 to TRBJ2-3; 12 nucleotides align to TRBD2. The germline V gene has CDR1 DFQATT and CDR2 SNEGSKA (reference sequence). Losses at the gene ends were 6 bases for V and 6 bases for J; bases not matched to a gene: 7. The CDR3 is made up of 14 amino acids. The CDR3 protein is CSARLAGERDTQYF. The DNA of the CDR3 is TGCAGTGCCCGACTAGCGGGAGAGAGGGATACGCAGTATTTT.

This clonotype was found many times. The CDR3 nucleotides read TGTGCCAGCAGCGAGGGGACAGACCTCTACAATGAGCAGTTCTTC. It yields the protein CASSEGTDLYNEQFF. The chain carries TRBV5-4 and TRBJ2-1, with 7 nucleotides matching TRBD1. V shed 4 bases and J 3 bases; nucleotides not matched to a gene: 7. This CDR3 is 15 amino acids long. CDR1 is SGHNT, CDR2 YYREEE, per germline (reference sequence).

This clonotype was recorded a few times. The chain employs TRBV11-1 and TRBJ2-1, with 9 positions matching TRBD2. Per the germline V gene, CDR1 is SGHAT and CDR2 is FQDESV (reference sequence). Trimming at V came to 5 bases and at J to 1 base, leaving 3 bases not matched to a gene. The CDR3 loop spans 15 amino acids. CDR3 sequence reads: CASSPSGKSYNEQFF. For the CDR3, the DNA is TGTGCCAGCAGCCCTAGCGGGAAATCCTACAATGAGCAGTTCTTC.

This chain uses TRBV20-1 with TRBJ2-3; the D is unclear. Looked up from germline, CDR1 is DFQATT and CDR2 is SNEGSKA (reference sequence). The length of the CDR3 is 15 residues. The V end was cut by 2 bases, the J end by 0 bases, with 12 bases between. CDR3 sequence reads: CSARQLSTSTDTQYF. The CDR3 DNA sequence: TGCAGTGCTAGACAGCTGAGTACTAGCACAGATACGCAGTATTTT.

V usage is TRBV4-3 and J usage is TRBJ2-6, with TRBD1 matching 7 bases. This CDR3 is built from 18 residues. Germline CDR1 is LGHNA and CDR2 is YSLEER. V shed 1 base and J 4 bases; nucleotides not matched to a gene: 10. DNA for the CDR3: TGCGCCAGCAGCCAAGGGCACAGGGGAGTATCGGGGGCCAACGTCCTGACTTTC. This gives the protein CASSQGHRGVSGANVLTF.

The genes are TRBV4-2 and TRBJ1-6; D gene ambiguous. Germline lookup yields CDR1 LGHNA and CDR2 YNFKEQ. Trimming took 2 bases from V and 10 from J, leaving 12 bases between them. This CDR3 has 14 residues. The CDR3 is CASSQTWSFSPLHF. DNA of the CDR3: TGTGCCAGCAGCCAAACGTGGAGTTTCTCACCCCTCCACTTT.

This clonotype has only a few counts. The chain recombines TRBV6-5 with TRBJ2-1; 7 bases agree with TRBD2. The CDR3 has 16 residues. V lost 0 bases and J lost 6; bases outside the gene matches: 8. CDR1 MNHEY and CDR2 SVGAGI come from the germline V gene. The CDR3 bases are TGTGCCAGCAGTTACTCGACTAGCCCCAGCCCCAATGAGCAGTTCTTC. Protein: CASSYSTSPSPNEQFF.

This clonotype appeared many times. V gene TRBV5-1 combines with J gene TRBJ2-7, with TRBD1 matching 9 bases. Germline V lookup: CDR1 SGHRS, CDR2 YFSETQ. V trimming: 0 bases; J trimming: 3 bases; junction bases outside the gene matches: 7. This CDR3 is 16 amino acids long. This CDR3 is CASSLGAGQGVYEQYF. CDR3 nucleotide sequence: TGCGCCAGCAGCTTGGGAGCGGGACAGGGCGTCTACGAGCAGTACTTC.

In this sample, this clonotype turned up a few times. The V gene is TRBV9, the J gene TRBJ1-4; TRBD1 is a possible D gene (5 bases). CDR3 length equals 14 residues. The germline V gene has CDR1 SGDLS and CDR2 YYNGEE. Trimming took 0 bases from V and 3 from J, leaving 6 bases between them. CDR3 amino acids: CASSVGGPNEKLFF. The CDR3 region has the DNA TGTGCCAGCAGCGTAGGGGGACCTAATGAAAAACTGTTTTTT.